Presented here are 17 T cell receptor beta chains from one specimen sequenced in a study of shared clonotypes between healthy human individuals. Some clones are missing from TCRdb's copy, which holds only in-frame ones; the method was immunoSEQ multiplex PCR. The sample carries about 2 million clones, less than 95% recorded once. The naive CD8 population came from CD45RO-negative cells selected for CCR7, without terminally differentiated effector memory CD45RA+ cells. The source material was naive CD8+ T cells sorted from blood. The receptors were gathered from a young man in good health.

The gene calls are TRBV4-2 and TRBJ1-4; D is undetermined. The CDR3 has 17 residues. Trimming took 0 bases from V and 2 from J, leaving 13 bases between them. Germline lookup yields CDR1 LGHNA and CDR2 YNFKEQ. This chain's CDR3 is CASSQDRSGPTNEKLFF. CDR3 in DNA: TGTGCCAGCAGCCAAGATCGAAGCGGACCCACTAATGAAAAACTGTTTTTT.

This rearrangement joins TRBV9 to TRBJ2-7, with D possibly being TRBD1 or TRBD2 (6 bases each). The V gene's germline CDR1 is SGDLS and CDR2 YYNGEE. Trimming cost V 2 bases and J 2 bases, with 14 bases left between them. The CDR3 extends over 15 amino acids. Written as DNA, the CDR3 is TGTGCCAGCAGCGTTTCCTCGGGGGCACCCTACGAGCAGTACTTC. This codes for CASSVSSGAPYEQYF.

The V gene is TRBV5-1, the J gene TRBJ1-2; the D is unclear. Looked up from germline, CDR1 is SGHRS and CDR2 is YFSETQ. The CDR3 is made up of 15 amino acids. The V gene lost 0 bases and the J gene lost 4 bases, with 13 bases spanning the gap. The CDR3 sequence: CASSLVDPIAYGYTF. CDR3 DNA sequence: TGCGCCAGCAGCTTGGTCGACCCTATAGCCTATGGCTACACCTTC.

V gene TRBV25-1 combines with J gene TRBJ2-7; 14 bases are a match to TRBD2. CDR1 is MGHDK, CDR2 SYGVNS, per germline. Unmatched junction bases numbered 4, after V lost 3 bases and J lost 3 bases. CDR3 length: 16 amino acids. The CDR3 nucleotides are TGTGCCAGCAGTGACACCGGACTAGCGGGGGGCTACGAGCAGTACTTC. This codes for CASSDTGLAGGYEQYF.

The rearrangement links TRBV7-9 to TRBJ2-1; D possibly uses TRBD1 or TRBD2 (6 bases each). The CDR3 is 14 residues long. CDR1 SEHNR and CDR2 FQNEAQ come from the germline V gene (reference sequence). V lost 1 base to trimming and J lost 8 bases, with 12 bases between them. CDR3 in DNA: TGTGCCAGCAGCTTAGAGGAGGGGGGCTATGAGCAGTTCTTC. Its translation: CASSLEEGGYEQFF.

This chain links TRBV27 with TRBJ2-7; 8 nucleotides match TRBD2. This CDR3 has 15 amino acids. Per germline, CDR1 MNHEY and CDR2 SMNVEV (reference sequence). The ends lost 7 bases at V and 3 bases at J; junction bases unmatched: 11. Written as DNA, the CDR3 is TGTGCCAGCAAATCCCTCGGGACTAGGATCTACGAGCAGTACTTC. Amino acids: CASKSLGTRIYEQYF.

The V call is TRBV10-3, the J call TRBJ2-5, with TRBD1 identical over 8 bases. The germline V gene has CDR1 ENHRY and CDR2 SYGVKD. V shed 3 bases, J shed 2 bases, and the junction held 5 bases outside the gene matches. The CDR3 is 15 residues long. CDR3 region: CAISEAGQGQETQYF. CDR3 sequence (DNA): TGTGCCATCAGTGAAGCCGGACAGGGACAAGAGACCCAGTACTTC.

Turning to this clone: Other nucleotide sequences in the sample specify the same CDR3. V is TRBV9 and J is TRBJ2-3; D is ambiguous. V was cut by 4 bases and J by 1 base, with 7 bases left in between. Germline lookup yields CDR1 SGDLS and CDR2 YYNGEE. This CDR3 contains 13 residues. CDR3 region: CASSPPRTDTQYF. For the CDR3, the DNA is TGTGCCAGCAGCCCCCCTCGCACAGATACGCAGTATTTT. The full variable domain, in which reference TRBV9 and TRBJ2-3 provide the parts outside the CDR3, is DSGVTQTPKHLITATGQRVTLRCSPRSGDLSVYWYQQSLDQGLQFLIQYYNGEERAKGNILERFSAQQFPDLHSELNLSSLELGDSALYFCASSPPRTDTQYFGPGTRLTVL.

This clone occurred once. CDR3 nucleotides: TGTGCCAGCAGTTGGGCGGAAGGCCAAGAGACCCAGTACTTC. Translating it yields CASSWAEGQETQYF. The gene calls are TRBV28 and TRBJ2-5; D is ambiguous. Trimming took 4 bases from V and 1 from J, leaving 10 bases between them. The length of the CDR3 is 14 residues. CDR1 and CDR2 from the germline V gene are MDHEN and SYDVKM.

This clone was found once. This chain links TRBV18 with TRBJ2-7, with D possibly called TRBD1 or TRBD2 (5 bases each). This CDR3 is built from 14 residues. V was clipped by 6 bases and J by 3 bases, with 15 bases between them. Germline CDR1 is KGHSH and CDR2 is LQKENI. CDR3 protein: CASSDGAGFYEQYF. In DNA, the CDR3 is TGTGCCAGCTCGGACGGGGCAGGGTTCTACGAGCAGTACTTC.

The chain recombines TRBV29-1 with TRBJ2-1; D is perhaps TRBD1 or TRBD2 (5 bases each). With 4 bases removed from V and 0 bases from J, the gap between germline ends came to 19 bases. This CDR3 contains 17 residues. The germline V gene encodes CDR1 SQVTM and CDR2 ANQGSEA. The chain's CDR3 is CSVVVMGVLDSYNEQFF. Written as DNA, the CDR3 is TGCAGCGTTGTGGTTATGGGGGTCCTAGACTCCTACAATGAGCAGTTCTTC.

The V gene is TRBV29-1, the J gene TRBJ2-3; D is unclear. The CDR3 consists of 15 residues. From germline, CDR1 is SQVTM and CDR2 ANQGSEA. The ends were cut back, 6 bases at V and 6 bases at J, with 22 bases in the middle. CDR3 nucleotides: TGCAGCGTGATCCCCGGGTCCTCAATCTTGGATACGCAGTATTTT. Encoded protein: CSVIPGSSILDTQYF.

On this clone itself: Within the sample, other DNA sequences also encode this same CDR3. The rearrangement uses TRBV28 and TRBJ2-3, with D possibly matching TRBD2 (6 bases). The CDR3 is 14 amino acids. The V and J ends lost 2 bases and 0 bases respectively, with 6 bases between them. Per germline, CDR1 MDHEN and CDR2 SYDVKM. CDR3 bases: TGTGCCAGCAGTTTAGGGGGGAGCACAGATACGCAGTATTTT. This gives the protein CASSLGGSTDTQYF.

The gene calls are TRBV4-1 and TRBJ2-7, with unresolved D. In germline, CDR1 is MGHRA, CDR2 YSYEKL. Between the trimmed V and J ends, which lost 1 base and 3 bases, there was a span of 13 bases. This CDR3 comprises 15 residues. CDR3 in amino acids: CASSQGEAGDYEQYF. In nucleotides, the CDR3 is TGCGCCAGCAGCCAAGGGGAAGCTGGGGACTACGAGCAGTACTTC.

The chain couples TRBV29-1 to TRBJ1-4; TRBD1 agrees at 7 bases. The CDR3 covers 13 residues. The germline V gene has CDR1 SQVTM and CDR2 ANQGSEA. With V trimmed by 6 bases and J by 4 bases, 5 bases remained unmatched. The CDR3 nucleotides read TGCAGCGTCCAGGGGGGGCTTAATGAAAAACTGTTTTTT. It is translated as CSVQGGLNEKLFF.

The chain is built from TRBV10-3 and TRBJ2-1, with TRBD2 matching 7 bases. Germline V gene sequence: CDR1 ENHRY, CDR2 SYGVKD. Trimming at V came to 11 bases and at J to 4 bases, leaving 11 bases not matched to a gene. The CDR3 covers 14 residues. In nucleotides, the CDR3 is TGTGCCTCCGGGCTAGCGGACCCTTACAATGAGCAGTTCTTC. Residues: CASGLADPYNEQFF.

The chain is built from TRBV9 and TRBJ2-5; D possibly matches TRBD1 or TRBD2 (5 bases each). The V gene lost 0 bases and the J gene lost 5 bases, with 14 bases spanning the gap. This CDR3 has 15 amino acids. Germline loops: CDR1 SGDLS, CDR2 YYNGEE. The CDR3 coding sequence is TGTGCCAGCAGCGTAGCTGGGACCTCGCGGGAGACCCAGTACTTC. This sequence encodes CASSVAGTSRETQYF. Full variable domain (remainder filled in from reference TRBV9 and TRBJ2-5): DSGVTQTPKHLITATGQRVTLRCSPRSGDLSVYWYQQSLDQGLQFLIQYYNGEERAKGNILERFSAQQFPDLHSELNLSSLELGDSALYFCASSVAGTSRETQYFGPGTRLLVL.